Each of the 24 T cell receptor beta chains below was sequenced from the same sample in a study of identical twins. A single record per CDR3 protein comes from TCRdb applying MiXCR to the 5' RACE reads. The sample yields under 300,000 distinct CDR3 sequences, roughly 13% seen once. The same data also went into a second study, on yellow fever vaccine responses in identical twins.

Sequencing input: memory (CD45RO+) T cells sorted from blood. The receptors shown here come from a woman aged 18-29 years in good health.

The chain carries TRBV6-2 or TRBV6-3 and TRBJ1-6; 10 bases align to TRBD1. Germline V lookup: CDR1 MNHEY, CDR2 SVGEGT. The CDR3 contains 15 residues. V trimming: 10 bases; J trimming: 10 bases; junction bases outside the gene matches: 13. In DNA form, the CDR3 reads TGTGCCACCAACACACCGGGACAGGGGAACTCACCCCTCCACTTT. As protein: CATNTPGQGNSPLHF.

The chain joins TRBV5-6 to TRBJ2-7; possibly TRBD1 for D (6 bases). Germline CDR1 and CDR2: SGHDT and YYEEEE. This CDR3 has 16 residues. With 0 bases removed from V and 2 bases from J, the gap between germline ends came to 15 bases. The CDR3 bases are TGTGCCAGCAGCTTGGATTGGGGGCGCGATCCCTACGAGCAGTACTTC. Translation gives CASSLDWGRDPYEQYF.

The chain employs TRBV28 and TRBJ2-1; 12 nucleotides line up with TRBD2. The CDR3 consists of 17 residues. CDR1 is MDHEN, CDR2 SYDVKM, per germline. J gave up 5 bases and V 2 bases, and 7 bases lay outside the gene matches. The CDR3 DNA reads as TGTGCCAGCAGTTTAAATCTAGCGGGAGGGCAGAACAATGAGCAGTTCTTC. This encodes CASSLNLAGGQNNEQFF.

Only a few counts were recorded for this clonotype. V gene TRBV29-1 combines with J gene TRBJ2-6; no clear D. Germline V CDR1 and CDR2: SQVTM, ANQGSEA. This CDR3 comprises 13 residues. CDR3 nucleotides: TGCAGTGCCGGTAATTCTGGGGCCAACGTCCTGACTTTC. Translating gives CSAGNSGANVLTF.

This sequence joins TRBV5-4 and TRBJ2-5, with D perhaps TRBD1 (6 bases). CDR3 length: 15 amino acids. V lost 0 bases and J 9 bases, leaving 18 bases between the germline ends. Germline CDR1 is SGHNT and CDR2 is YYREEE (reference sequence). The CDR3 spells CASSLVQGSRVAQYF. The CDR3 bases are TGTGCCAGCAGCTTGGTCCAGGGGAGCCGAGTGGCCCAGTACTTC.

This clonotype was counted between two and nine times. The chain links TRBV2 to TRBJ2-7; tentatively, D is TRBD2 (5 bases). In germline, CDR1 is SNHLY, CDR2 FYNNEI. Trimming removed 7 bases at V and 3 bases at J, with 22 bases between. CDR3 size: 16 residues. The CDR3, as DNA: TGTGCCAGCACCCTGAACGGGGTCTGGGCAGGCTACGAGCAGTACTTC. Its protein is CASTLNGVWAGYEQYF.

J is TRBJ2-3 and V is TRBV3-1; D gene ambiguous. CDR1 LGHDT and CDR2 YNNKEL come from the germline V gene (reference sequence). The V and J ends lost 6 bases and 0 bases respectively, with 10 bases between them. The CDR3 consists of 14 residues. In DNA form, the CDR3 reads TGTGCCAGCAGGGCAGCCCTTAGCACAGATACGCAGTATTTT. It translates to CASRAALSTDTQYF.

This clonotype was recorded many times. The V gene is TRBV7-9, the J gene TRBJ1-3; D not resolved. The germline V gene encodes CDR1 SEHNR and CDR2 FQNEAQ (reference sequence). V shed 5 bases and J shed 0 bases, with 5 bases lying between them. The CDR3 loop spans 13 amino acids. The CDR3 is CASSLYSGNTIYF. As DNA, the CDR3 is TGTGCCAGCAGCCTCTACTCTGGAAACACCATATATTTT.

This clonotype occurred a few times. The V gene is TRBV29-1, the J gene TRBJ2-5; no clear D. CDR3 length: 14 residues. Germline CDR1 is SQVTM and CDR2 is ANQGSEA. Between the trimmed V and J ends, which lost 5 bases and 3 bases, there was a span of 16 bases. CDR3 region: CSVRLPPPKETQYF. The DNA for the CDR3 is TGCAGCGTTCGCTTGCCGCCGCCAAAAGAGACCCAGTACTTC.

The rearrangement links TRBV20-1 to TRBJ2-3; TRBD1 agrees at 9 bases. CDR1 and CDR2 from the germline V gene are DFQATT and SNEGSKA (reference sequence). The trim removed 4 bases at V and 4 bases at J, leaving 12 bases unmatched. The CDR3 is 16 residues long. CDR3 loop: CSAIPGQGRGSDTQYF. CDR3 nucleotides: TGCAGTGCTATCCCGGGACAGGGAAGAGGCTCAGATACGCAGTATTTT.

The chain carries TRBV10-3 and TRBJ1-2; 9 bases align to TRBD1. Germline trimming cut 5 bases from V and 7 bases from J; bases unmatched to any gene: 5. Germline CDR1 reads ENHRY; CDR2 reads SYGVKD. This CDR3 contains 13 residues. The CDR3 coding sequence is TGTGCCATCAGTCAGGACAGGGGAGGTGGCTACACCTTC. It yields the protein CAISQDRGGGYTF.

A word on this clonotype: Its ends do not fully match the called genes, so a read error is possible. CDR3 region: CANSSARGYEQYF. In DNA, the CDR3 is TGTGCCAACAGCTCAGCTAGGGGCTACGAGCAGTACTTC. This chain joins TRBV7-2 and TRBJ2-7; TRBD1 is a possible D gene (5 bases). Germline values: CDR1 SGHTA, CDR2 FQGNSA. The CDR3 is 13 residues long.

This clonotype was seen a few times. The rearrangement joins TRBV5-1 to TRBJ2-3; D remains unclear. This CDR3 region has 13 residues. CDR1 and CDR2 (germline): SGHRS, YFSETQ. V lost 1 base and J 4 bases, leaving 7 bases between the germline ends. The CDR3 here is CASSLYAPDTQYF. The CDR3 region has the DNA TGCGCCAGCAGCTTGTACGCCCCAGATACGCAGTATTTT.

The chain couples TRBV7-3 to TRBJ2-1, with unresolved D. This CDR3 region has 13 residues. V was shortened by 4 bases and J by 5 bases, with 9 bases between the two germline ends. Germline CDR1 and CDR2: SGHTA and FQGTGA. CDR3 in DNA: TGTGCCAGCAGCTCCCCACCCCACAATGAGCAGTTCTTC. The encoded protein is CASSSPPHNEQFF.

This clonotype was seen more than once but under ten times. This chain connects TRBV20-1 to TRBJ1-2, with a weak D call TRBD1 (6 bases). This CDR3 contains 13 residues. The V gene lost 5 bases and the J gene lost 1 base, with 11 bases spanning the gap. Germline assignment: CDR1 DFQATT and CDR2 SNEGSKA (reference sequence). The CDR3: CSAARQDNYGYTF. The CDR3, as DNA: TGCAGTGCTGCCAGACAGGATAACTATGGCTACACCTTC.

This clonotype was observed many times. The CDR3 region is CASSSQGSGLPLAKNIQYF. CDR3 DNA sequence: TGTGCCAGCAGTTCTCAGGGGTCGGGACTCCCCCTAGCCAAAAACATTCAGTACTTC. The J gene is TRBJ2-4, the V gene TRBV28, with D possibly being TRBD1 or TRBD2 (6 bases each). CDR1 is MDHEN and CDR2 is SYDVKM in the germline V gene. V was trimmed by 4 bases and J by 0 bases, leaving 22 bases between them. This CDR3 is 19 amino acids long.

At least ten counts were recorded for this clonotype. The rearrangement joins TRBV14 to TRBJ1-1; D gene uncertain. Germline values: CDR1 SGHDN, CDR2 FVKESK. The CDR3 extends over 12 amino acids. Trimming stripped 8 bases from V and 0 bases from J, with 7 bases between. The CDR3 sequence: CASWRMNTEAFF. The CDR3 DNA reads TGTGCCAGCTGGCGAATGAACACTGAAGCTTTCTTT.

This clonotype was counted a few times. The chain combines TRBV5-6 with TRBJ1-5, with D maybe TRBD1 (6 bases). V gave up 1 base and J gave up 7 bases, with 12 bases separating them. The length of the CDR3 is 14 residues. CDR1 SGHDT and CDR2 YYEEEE come from the germline V gene. The CDR3: CASSLTGSGQPQHF. Written as DNA, the CDR3 is TGTGCCAGCAGCTTGACAGGGTCAGGGCAGCCCCAGCATTTT.

Worth noting for this clonotype: A much more abundant neighbour one base away suggests this may be a read error. This sequence joins TRBV7-2 and TRBJ1-6; D uncertain. Germline loops: CDR1 SGHTA, CDR2 FQGNSA. Deletions cut 7 bases from V and 8 bases from J, with 9 bases between. The CDR3 has 12 amino acids. In DNA form, the CDR3 reads TGTGCCAGCACCACATGGGATTCACCCCTCCACTTT. Translating gives CASTTWDSPLHF.

This clonotype was seen just once. The chain uses TRBV19 and TRBJ2-3; weak D call: TRBD1 (5 bases). V was pared by 2 bases and J by 2 bases, with 17 bases between. The germline CDR1 and CDR2 sequences are LNHDA and SQIVND (reference sequence). The CDR3 is made up of 17 amino acids. This chain's CDR3 is CASSIRSPGHSTDTQYF. The CDR3 region has the DNA TGTGCCAGTAGTATAAGGAGCCCTGGACATTCCACAGATACGCAGTATTTT.

CDR3 coding DNA: TGCGCCAGCAGCTCGACTAGCGGCCCGACGGCCCAGTACTTC. Translation gives CASSSTSGPTAQYF. The chain combines TRBV5-1 with TRBJ2-5, with 9 bases aligning to TRBD2. V was pared by 3 bases and J by 9 bases, with 9 bases of the junction left unmatched. The CDR3 runs 14 residues. The germline CDR1 and CDR2 sequences are SGHRS and YFSETQ.

V gene TRBV20-1 combines with J gene TRBJ2-7; D might be TRBD2 (6 bases). Germline V gene sequence: CDR1 DFQATT, CDR2 SNEGSKA (reference sequence). CDR3 length equals 13 residues. V shed 1 base and J shed 10 bases, with 17 bases lying between them. The CDR3 loop is CSARVPGTLEQYF. The CDR3 region has the DNA TGCAGTGCTAGAGTCCCCGGGACTCTAGAACAGTACTTC.

Many counts were recorded for this clonotype. The rearrangement links TRBV5-1 to TRBJ1-2; D not resolved. V lost 0 bases and J 2 bases, leaving 8 bases between the germline ends. The length of the CDR3 is 14 residues. Germline assignment: CDR1 SGHRS and CDR2 YFSETQ. The CDR3 spells CASSLAPGNYGYTF. In DNA, the CDR3 is TGCGCCAGCAGCTTGGCCCCCGGGAACTATGGCTACACCTTC.

This clonotype turned up a few times. This chain connects TRBV28 to TRBJ2-1; D not resolved. V lost 4 bases to trimming and J lost 14 bases, with 12 bases between them. Per germline, CDR1 MDHEN and CDR2 SYDVKM. The CDR3 is 11 amino acids. CDR3 nucleotide sequence: TGTGCCAGCAGTTCCTTAGGCTCTGAGTTCTTC. Encoded protein: CASSSLGSEFF. Using reference TRBV28 and TRBJ2-1 for the parts outside the CDR3, the full variable domain is DVKVTQSSRYLVKRTGEKVFLECVQDMDHENMFWYRQDPGLGLRLIYFSYDVKMKEKGDIPEGYSVSREKKERFSLILESASTNQTSMYLCASSSLGSEFFGPGTRLTVL.